Listed below are T cell receptor beta chains from one sample, sequenced in a study of blood T cell repertoires in COVID-19. Profiling relied on immunoSEQ multiplex PCR, and the TCRdb table lists in-frame clones only, not all of them. The profile covers some 460,000 clones, with roughly 90% appearing a single time and roughly 0.7% taken by the ten largest. The sample was PBMCs or T cells enriched from blood (not recorded which). Receptors originate from a woman aged 18-29 years who had recovered from COVID-19. Each CDR3 is given with its conserved first and last residue. D genes are given only for firm matches. Clone size is given for some rows only: seen once, a few or many times, or a class if the clone is expanded.

>TRBV7-2|TRBD1|NA|TRBJ2-7
CASSLTGVIYGYEQYF
TGTGCCAGCAGCCTAACAGGGGTGATTTACGGCTACGAGCAGTACTTC
>TRBV2|NA|NA|TRBJ1-6
CASNPTGEGSPLHF
TGTGCCAGCAACCCGACAGGAGAAGGTTCACCCCTCCACTTT
>TRBV15|TRBD1|few|TRBJ1-2
CATSKGTGGDNGYTF
TGTGCCACCAGCAAAGGGACAGGGGGAGATAATGGCTACACCTTC
>TRBV5-1|NA|NA|TRBJ2-5
CASSLDFRQETQYF
TGCGCCAGCAGCTTGGATTTCAGACAAGAGACCCAGTACTTC
>TRBV9|TRBD1|NA|TRBJ2-7
CASSAGTGRYEQYF
TGTGCCAGCAGCGCCGGGACAGGACGCTACGAGCAGTACTTC
>TRBV5-4|NA|once|TRBJ2-5
CASSLTGPQETQYF
TGTGCCAGCAGCTTGACAGGGCCTCAAGAGACCCAGTACTTC
>TRBV19|NA|NA|TRBJ2-6
CASSIRGGTADSGANVLTF
TGTGCCAGTAGTATCCGGGGCGGGACGGCCGACTCTGGGGCCAACGTCCTGACTTTC
>TRBV28|TRBD1|NA|TRBJ1-1
CASSKTGRLNTEAFF
TGTGCCAGCAGCAAGACAGGGCGCTTGAACACTGAAGCTTTCTTT
>TRBV6-5|TRBD1|NA|TRBJ2-7
CASTLQGGGTYEQYF
TGTGCCAGCACCCTACAGGGGGGTGGGACCTACGAGCAGTACTTC
>TRBV28|NA|NA|TRBJ1-6
CASTLSGGGSPLHF
TGTGCCAGCACCCTAAGCGGGGGCGGTTCACCCCTCCACTTT
>TRBV5-1|TRBD1|few|TRBJ1-2
CASSFDRDGYTF
TGCGCCAGCAGCTTTGACAGGGATGGCTACACCTTC
>TRBV2|TRBD1|NA|TRBJ1-2
CASRYGTGGRGGYTF
TGTGCCAGCAGATACGGGACAGGGGGCCGAGGGGGCTACACCTTC
>TRBV28|NA|NA|TRBJ1-2
CASSVPTVPLFYGYTF
TGTGCCAGCAGTGTACCCACAGTCCCCCTATTCTATGGCTACACCTTC
>TRBV5-6|TRBD2|NA|TRBJ2-7
CASSLLATIEQYF
TGTGCCAGCAGCTTACTAGCGACCATCGAGCAGTACTTC
>TRBV2|TRBD1|NA|TRBJ1-1
CASSLRTGGAETEAFF
TGTGCCAGCAGCCTAAGGACAGGGGGCGCGGAGACTGAAGCTTTCTTT
>TRBV4-1|NA|NA|TRBJ1-2
CASSQPAGDPYGYTF
TGCGCCAGCAGCCAACCCGCAGGGGATCCCTATGGCTACACCTTC
>TRBV19|NA|NA|TRBJ1-5
CASSPGQTMYSNQPQHF
TGTGCCAGTAGTCCTGGACAGACTATGTATAGCAATCAGCCCCAGCATTTT
>TRBV12-3/TRBV12-4|TRBD1|few|TRBJ1-6
CASGTGGSSPLHF
TGTGCCAGCGGGACAGGGGGTAGTTCACCCCTCCACTTT
>TRBV4-1|TRBD1|NA|TRBJ2-5
CASSQDLRPTGPSQKQTQYF
TGCGCCAGCAGCCAAGATCTAAGGCCGACAGGGCCGAGCCAGAAGCAGACCCAGTACTTC
>TRBV10-2|TRBD2|NA|TRBJ2-2
CASTWKSGVNAGELFF
TGCGCCAGCACTTGGAAGAGCGGGGTGAACGCCGGGGAGCTGTTTTTT
>TRBV11-2|TRBD2|NA|TRBJ2-3
CASSFESGLAGYFTDTQYF
TGTGCCAGCAGCTTTGAATCGGGACTAGCGGGCTATTTCACAGATACGCAGTATTTT
>TRBV12-3/TRBV12-4|NA|NA|TRBJ2-2
CASSLGGAGELFF
TGTGCCAGCAGTTTGGGGGGGGCAGGGGAGCTGTTTTTT
>TRBV12-3/TRBV12-4|NA|NA|TRBJ2-5
CASSASYQETQYF
TGTGCCAGCAGTGCGTCGTACCAAGAGACCCAGTACTTC